The 28 T cell receptor beta chains presented below share a single source sample, sequenced in a study of blood T cells in healthy people across ages. Combining a sample-barcoded 5' primer with a J-beta primer mix, a second PCR ran for about 7 to 12 cycles. A single record per CDR3 protein comes from TCRdb applying MiXCR to the 5' RACE reads. The sample carries some 760,000 distinct CDR3 sequences, approximately 25% recorded once. These data are also associated with another study on T cells of mothers and their children.

The sample comprised blood. These TCRs come from a boy younger than 18 in good health.

This clonotype was seen repeatedly, ten times or more. The V and J genes are TRBV5-5 and TRBJ1-2; D possibly corresponds to TRBD1 (6 bases). Germline V CDR1 and CDR2: SGHKS, YYEKEE (reference sequence). The CDR3 is 14 amino acids. V gave up 0 bases and J gave up 3 bases, with 9 bases separating them. Here the CDR3 reads CASSLVGGHYGYTF. The DNA for the CDR3 is TGTGCCAGCAGCTTGGTAGGGGGGCACTATGGCTACACCTTC.

In the case of this clonotype: At one of its ends the junction is not consistent with the germline gene, which may arise from a read error. The J gene is TRBJ1-1, the V gene TRBV4-3, with a tentative D call TRBD1 (5 bases). The CDR3 consists of 14 residues. Germline V gene lookup returns CDR1 LGHNA and CDR2 YSLEER. The CDR3 is CASSQGRGGTGAFF. The DNA of the CDR3 is TGCGCCAGCAGCCAAGGACGTGGGGGAACTGGAGCTTTCTTT.

The chain recombines TRBV29-1 with TRBJ2-3; 7 bases map to TRBD1. The V segment lost 7 bases and the J segment 2 bases; nucleotides outside the gene matches: 6. Germline CDR1 SQVTM, CDR2 ANQGSEA. CDR3 size: 13 residues. DNA for the CDR3: TGCAGCGCCCCGGACAGGCTCACAGATACGCAGTATTTT. It specifies CSAPDRLTDTQYF.

The chain uses TRBV29-1 and TRBJ2-5; 7 positions match TRBD2. J gave up 5 bases and V 3 bases, and 3 bases lay outside the gene matches. CDR1 and CDR2 from the germline V gene are SQVTM and ANQGSEA. The CDR3 totals 12 residues. CDR3 coding DNA: TGCAGCGTTGAGGGAGGGGCGGAGACCCAGTACTTC. Translating it yields CSVEGGAETQYF.

This clonotype was seen only a few times. The chain carries TRBV18 and TRBJ2-5; D remains unclear. In germline, CDR1 is KGHSH, CDR2 LQKENI. This CDR3 region has 16 residues. V lost 1 base and J lost 3, with 15 bases in between. The CDR3 bases are TGTGCCAGCTCACCACTAGCACCGGGCGGAGAAGAGACCCAGTACTTC. This sequence encodes CASSPLAPGGEETQYF.

The chain recombines TRBV29-1 with TRBJ1-2; a possible D gene is TRBD1 (5 bases). The CDR3 spans 13 residues. Germline CDR1 reads SQVTM; CDR2 reads ANQGSEA. The V end was cut by 7 bases, the J end by 6 bases, with 18 bases between. The CDR3 here is CSALTVQSHGYTF. CDR3 in DNA: TGCAGCGCCCTGACAGTACAGTCCCATGGCTACACCTTC.

The chain links TRBV20-1 to TRBJ2-5; D is perhaps TRBD1 (6 bases). The J call could be wrong; TRBJ2-7 is a better fit for the DNA end. The CDR3 has 15 amino acids. Germline loops: CDR1 DFQATT, CDR2 SNEGSKA (reference sequence). The DNA for the CDR3 is TGCAGTGCTAGGCCCTTCGACAGGATCTCCTACGAGCAGTACTTC. Translated, it gives CSARPFDRISYEQYF.

The chain employs TRBV7-2 and TRBJ2-2; D is ambiguous. CDR3 length: 15 amino acids. Germline values: CDR1 SGHTA, CDR2 FQGNSA. The ends were cut back, 1 base at V and 6 bases at J, with 12 bases in the middle. This CDR3 is CASSLGFPGSGELFF. In nucleotides, the CDR3 is TGTGCCAGCAGCTTAGGTTTCCCTGGATCCGGGGAGCTGTTTTTT.

There are many counts of this clonotype. This sequence joins TRBV7-2 and TRBJ2-5; 8 nucleotides align to TRBD1. The trim removed 2 bases at V and 5 bases at J, leaving 4 bases unmatched. CDR3 size: 14 residues. The germline gives CDR1 SGHTA, CDR2 FQGNSA. The CDR3 reads CASSLRTGSETQYF. CDR3 sequence (DNA): TGTGCCAGCAGCTTACGGACAGGGAGTGAGACCCAGTACTTC.

This clonotype came up a few times. The chain couples TRBV24-1 to TRBJ2-5; the match to TRBD1 covers 9 bases. Germline values: CDR1 KGHDR, CDR2 SFDVKD. This CDR3 region has 16 residues. Unmatched junction bases numbered 9, after V lost 3 bases and J lost 5 bases. The CDR3 is CATSDPSRTGDETQYF. The DNA of the CDR3 is TGTGCCACCAGTGATCCCTCTCGGACAGGGGACGAGACCCAGTACTTC.

This clonotype was seen a handful of times. The chain carries TRBV6-6 and TRBJ2-1, with TRBD1 matching 7 bases. This CDR3 is built from 14 residues. CDR1 and CDR2 from the germline V gene are MNHNY and SVGAGI (reference sequence). The trim removed 9 bases at V and 7 bases at J, leaving 12 bases unmatched. The CDR3: CASLLGQGVNEQFF. CDR3 sequence (DNA): TGTGCCAGTCTCCTGGGGCAGGGGGTTAATGAGCAGTTCTTC.

J is TRBJ2-5 and V is TRBV27, with D perhaps TRBD1 (6 bases). The J call is doubtful: the DNA matches TRBJ2-7 better. This CDR3 comprises 15 residues. CDR1 is MNHEY and CDR2 is SMNVEV in the germline V gene (reference sequence). This CDR3 is CASSSFGTTAYEQYF. The CDR3 coding sequence is TGTGCCAGCAGTTCCTTTGGGACAACAGCCTACGAGCAGTACTTC.

This clonotype has more than one count but fewer than ten. V and J are TRBV28 and TRBJ2-2; TRBD2 might be the D (7 bases). Trimming pared 6 bases from V and 3 bases from J, leaving 17 bases between. CDR1 and CDR2 (germline): MDHEN, SYDVKM. This CDR3 spans 16 amino acids. This chain's CDR3 is CASRTAGEGDTGELFF. The CDR3 coding sequence is TGTGCCAGCAGAACGGCGGGAGAGGGGGACACCGGGGAGCTGTTTTTT.

J is TRBJ1-5 and V is TRBV7-2, with 8 bases that match TRBD1. The ends lost 2 bases at V and 7 bases at J; junction bases unmatched: 10. There are 16 residues in the CDR3. Looked up from germline, CDR1 is SGHTA and CDR2 is FQGNSA. CDR3 bases: TGTGCCAGCAGCTTATCCGACAGGGGATTTTGGCAGCCCCAGCATTTT. Protein product: CASSLSDRGFWQPQHF.

The V gene is TRBV20-1, the J gene TRBJ1-6; D might be TRBD1 (6 bases). The CDR3 is 15 amino acids. Looked up from germline, CDR1 is DFQATT and CDR2 is SNEGSKA (reference sequence). V was trimmed by 0 bases and J by 7 bases, leaving 13 bases between them. This chain's CDR3 is CSARDRGKWNSPLHF. As DNA, the CDR3 is TGCAGTGCTAGAGACAGGGGAAAATGGAATTCACCCCTCCACTTT.

This chain links TRBV20-1 with TRBJ2-5; maybe TRBD1 (5 bases). The CDR3 length is 14 residues. The germline gives CDR1 DFQATT, CDR2 SNEGSKA (reference sequence). Trimming left V 0 bases short and J 5 bases short, with 13 bases between. CDR3 nucleotides: TGCAGTGCTAGAGAAGTCAGGGATAAGGAGACCCAGTACTTC. This translates into CSAREVRDKETQYF.

This clonotype was observed a few times. The chain uses TRBV28 and TRBJ2-7, with D uncertain. Trimming left V 5 bases short and J 3 bases short, with 14 bases between. This CDR3 is built from 14 residues. Per the germline V gene, CDR1 is MDHEN and CDR2 is SYDVKM. This CDR3 is CASSHGRRFYEQYF. Written as DNA, the CDR3 is TGTGCCAGCAGTCACGGGCGGCGGTTCTACGAGCAGTACTTC. The full variable domain, rest sourced from reference TRBV28 and TRBJ2-7, is DVKVTQSSRYLVKRTGEKVFLECVQDMDHENMFWYRQDPGLGLRLIYFSYDVKMKEKGDIPEGYSVSREKKERFSLILESASTNQTSMYLCASSHGRRFYEQYFGPGTRLTVT.

This chain joins TRBV28 and TRBJ1-4, with a possible D match to TRBD1 (5 bases). This CDR3 spans 15 amino acids. Trimming left V 5 bases short and J 7 bases short, with 17 bases between. Germline CDR1 and CDR2: MDHEN and SYDVKM. The CDR3 DNA sequence: TGTGCCAGCAGTCCTCCTCAGGGAACTGGTGAAAAACTGTTTTTT. It specifies CASSPPQGTGEKLFF.

J is TRBJ2-7 and V is TRBV29-1, with D uncertain. The CDR3 is 13 residues long. V lost 0 bases and J 3 bases, leaving 9 bases between the germline ends. Per the germline V gene, CDR1 is SQVTM and CDR2 is ANQGSEA. This CDR3 is CSVEDMVSYEQYF. The CDR3, as DNA: TGCAGCGTTGAAGATATGGTTAGCTACGAGCAGTACTTC.

This clonotype was found a few times. The V call is TRBV20-1, the J call TRBJ1-5, with 7 bases matching TRBD1. CDR1 DFQATT and CDR2 SNEGSKA come from the germline V gene (reference sequence). The CDR3 consists of 14 residues. V shed 5 bases, J shed 5 bases, and the junction held 9 bases outside the gene matches. In nucleotides, the CDR3 is TGCAGTGCTGGGGACAGTTTAAGTCATCAGCCCCAGCATTTT. It yields the protein CSAGDSLSHQPQHF.

The J gene is TRBJ1-5, the V gene TRBV4-1; D ambiguous. Germline V CDR1 and CDR2: MGHRA, YSYEKL. The CDR3 covers 15 residues. Trimming removed 1 base from V and 4 bases from J, with 11 bases in between. CDR3 amino acids: CASSQVETHNQPQHF. In DNA form, the CDR3 reads TGCGCCAGCAGCCAAGTCGAGACCCATAATCAGCCCCAGCATTTT.

This clonotype has a handful of counts. The chain uses TRBV5-1 and TRBJ2-3; D might be TRBD1 (6 bases). Germline CDR1 SGHRS, CDR2 YFSETQ. V was trimmed by 2 bases and J by 2 bases, leaving 15 bases between them. This CDR3 spans 16 amino acids. DNA of the CDR3: TGCGCCAGCAGCTTCCTTGGGGACACCTACACAGATACGCAGTATTTT. It yields the protein CASSFLGDTYTDTQYF.

This clonotype was recorded once. The V gene is TRBV5-1, the J gene TRBJ2-1; D perhaps matches TRBD2 (5 bases). The CDR3 has 14 amino acids. Germline V gene data show CDR1 as SGHRS and CDR2 as YFSETQ. V was shortened by 5 bases and J by 7 bases, with 16 bases between the two germline ends. Here the CDR3 reads CASSRGPANNEQFF. The CDR3 DNA is TGCGCCAGCAGTCGAGGGCCAGCGAATAATGAGCAGTTCTTC. The whole variable domain, filled in from reference TRBV5-1 and TRBJ2-1, reads KAGVTQTPRYLIKTRGQQVTLSCSPISGHRSVSWYQQTPGQGLQFLFEYFSETQRNKGNFPGRFSGRQFSNSRSEMNVSTLELGDSALYLCASSRGPANNEQFFGPGTRLTVL.

This clonotype showed up just a few times. V and J are TRBV28 and TRBJ1-5; a weak D match, TRBD1 (6 bases). This CDR3 has 16 residues. Germline CDR1 is MDHEN and CDR2 is SYDVKM. Trimming took off 6 bases at V and 2 bases at J, with 17 bases between the two ends. As DNA, the CDR3 is TGTGCCAGCAGCCCAGCGGGGGGCTGGGGCAATCAGCCCCAGCATTTT. The encoded protein is CASSPAGGWGNQPQHF.

This clonotype has only one observation. V is TRBV7-6 and J is TRBJ2-3; a weak D match, TRBD2 (6 bases). V was trimmed by 2 bases and J by 2 bases, leaving 11 bases between them. CDR1 and CDR2 from the germline V gene are SGHVS and FNYEAQ. The CDR3 sequence is 15 residues long. CDR3 nucleotides: TGTGCCAGCAGCTTAACGGAGGGGATCACAGATACGCAGTATTTT. Encoded protein: CASSLTEGITDTQYF.

Only a few counts were recorded for this clonotype. The rearrangement uses TRBV20-1 and TRBJ2-3; a weak D match, TRBD2 (5 bases). The CDR3 runs 14 residues. Trimming shortened V by 5 bases and J by 1 base, and 13 bases separated the two germline ends. Germline CDR1 DFQATT, CDR2 SNEGSKA (reference sequence). The CDR3 DNA is TGCAGTGCTGAGGGCCTAGCAGGCACAGATACGCAGTATTTT. This gives the protein CSAEGLAGTDTQYF.

The chain is built from TRBV20-1 and TRBJ2-3, with 7 bases that match TRBD1. The J call may not be correct, given that the DNA end is closer to TRBJ2-5. Germline CDR1 DFQATT, CDR2 SNEGSKA (reference sequence). The CDR3 is 13 residues long. In DNA form, the CDR3 reads TGCAGTGCTAGAAGGTGGGACAGAGAGACCCAGTACTTC. Residues: CSARRWDRETQYF.

The V and J genes are TRBV20-1 and TRBJ2-5; 8 bases align to TRBD2. The J call is doubtful: the DNA matches TRBJ2-1 better. Per germline, CDR1 DFQATT and CDR2 SNEGSKA (reference sequence). This CDR3 is 13 amino acids long. The CDR3 nucleotides are TGCAGTGCTAGAGTGCCGGGAGGGAATGAGCAGTTCTTC. As protein: CSARVPGGNEQFF.